This T cell receptor (beta chain) was sequenced during a study of CD8 T cells in Susac syndrome. Trimming left V 4 bases short and J 7 bases short, with 7 bases between. CDR3 size: 12 residues. Per germline, CDR1 SNHLY and CDR2 FYNNEI. The individuals used as controls were healthy donors who had been matched for both age and sex. The authors negatively isolated CD8+ and CD4+ T cells and FACS-enriched TEMRA cells. Random hexamers primed reverse transcription of roughly 0.5 to 1 ug RNA. Multiplex immunoSEQ PCR targeted 54 Vbeta and 13 Jbeta TCR beta segments. MiXCR, applied by TCRdb to the immunoSEQ multiplex PCR reads, yields one record per CDR3 protein. This table has some 190,000 distinct CDR3 sequences, 90% to 95% appearing once.

Specimen: CD4+ T cells from PBMCs. The receptor was isolated from a human donor in good health. The rearrangement links TRBV2 to TRBJ2-2; no reliable D call. The DNA of the CDR3 is TGTGCCAGCAGTGGTGGGGTCGGGGAGCTGTTTTTT. Residues: CASSGGVGELFF. Full variable domain (remainder filled in from reference TRBV2 and TRBJ2-2): EPEVTQTPSHQVTQMGQEVILRCVPISNHLYFYWYRQILGQKVEFLVSFYNNEISEKSEIFDDQFSVERPDGSNFTLKIRSTKLEDSAMYFCASSGGVGELFFGEGSRLTVL.